This T cell receptor (beta chain) comes out of a study of blood T cell repertoires in COVID-19. The CDR3 has 13 residues. In germline, CDR1 is MNHEY, CDR2 SVGAGI. V lost 8 bases and J 1 base, leaving 11 bases between the germline ends. Clones were sequenced by immunoSEQ multiplex PCR, and TCRdb holds only the in-frame ones, with some missing. Of 200,000 to 250,000 clones detected, approximately 88% appear once; the ten largest clones hold about 4%. Sequences were obtained from PBMCs or T cells enriched from blood (not recorded which). This TCR derives from a young woman who had been exposed to COVID-19. The chain joins TRBV6-5 to TRBJ1-1; D gene uncertain. The CDR3 DNA follows: TGTGCCAGCCCTTCTAACCCGAACACTGAAGCTTTCTTT. It encodes CASPSNPNTEAFF.